These T cell receptor beta chains were read from a single sample in a study of a mutant IDH1 vaccine in newly diagnosed glioma. These receptors have no identified antigens. Repertoires were generated with immunoSEQ multiplex PCR, while TCRdb's copy carries only in-frame clones and drops some. The table lists 60,000 to 75,000 clones, roughly 86% of them singletons, with 1.5% to 2% in the top ten. The sequencing used PBMCs, collected from a glioma patient whose treatment included an IDH1 peptide vaccine. These TCRs come from a young man with glioma. Both conserved end residues are part of each CDR3. The D gene is left open where the match is weak. Size is stated for part of the rows, as once, few or many counts, or as a class when the clone is expanded.

j_gene,v_gene,abundance,d_gene,CDR3nt,CDR3aa
TRBJ1-4,TRBV5-8,once,NA,TGTGCCAGAAAGGGCGTTGACAGATCTAATGAAAAACTGTTTTTT,CARKGVDRSNEKLFF
TRBJ2-7,TRBV27,NA,NA,TGTGCCAGCAGTGCCAGGACAGACCCCTACGAGCAGTACTTC,CASSARTDPYEQYF
TRBJ2-7,TRBV19,NA,NA,TGTGCCAGTAGTATAGCAGGGTCCGAGCAGTACTTC,CASSIAGSEQYF
TRBJ2-2,TRBV9,NA,TRBD2,TGTGCCAGCGAAGCGGGAAACACCGGGGAGCTGTTTTTT,CASEAGNTGELFF
TRBJ1-2,TRBV9,NA,NA,TGTGCCAGCAGCGTAGAGGCACAGAACAATAACTATGGCTACACCTTC,CASSVEAQNNNYGYTF
TRBJ2-7,TRBV6-6,NA,NA,TGTGCCAGCAGCCCCTCGGGGGCTCGGGAGCAGTACTTC,CASSPSGAREQYF
TRBJ1-4,TRBV6-1,NA,NA,TGTGCCAGCAGTGAGCGAGCCCAGGGTGGAAAACTGTTTTTT,CASSERAQGGKLFF
TRBJ1-2,TRBV5-1,NA,NA,TGCGTCAGCAGCTTGGAGGCTTCCTATGGCTACACCTTC,CVSSLEASYGYTF
TRBJ1-1,TRBV5-1,NA,NA,TGCGCCAGCAGCTTGCGGGCCGGGACACCGAACACTGAAGCTTTCTTT,CASSLRAGTPNTEAFF
TRBJ2-1,TRBV7-3,NA,TRBD2,TGTGCCAGCAGCTTAATTGCGGGGGGCGATGAGCAGTTCTTC,CASSLIAGGDEQFF
TRBJ2-7,TRBV2,NA,NA,TGTGCCAGCAGTGGGTATTACTACGAGCAGTACTTC,CASSGYYYEQYF
TRBJ2-1,TRBV5-6,NA,TRBD1,TGTGCCAGCAGCTTGACACAGGGGCCCTACAATGAGCAGTTCTTC,CASSLTQGPYNEQFF
TRBJ1-6,TRBV5-5,NA,TRBD1,TGTGCCAGCAGCCAGGAGGGACAGGGGAGTTCACCCCTCCACTTT,CASSQEGQGSSPLHF
TRBJ1-1,TRBV10-1,NA,NA,TGCGCCAGCAGTGAGCAGGCAAACACTGAAGCTTTCTTT,CASSEQANTEAFF
TRBJ1-1,TRBV14,NA,NA,TGTGCCAGCAGCCAACAGATCTCGAACACTGAAGCTTTCTTT,CASSQQISNTEAFF
TRBJ2-2,TRBV5-1,NA,NA,TGCGCCAGCAGCTTGGGAGTTAACGGGGAGCTGTTTTTT,CASSLGVNGELFF
TRBJ2-1,TRBV27,NA,NA,TGTGCCAGCAGTCCCCCACATTTCAATGAGCAGTTCTTC,CASSPPHFNEQFF
TRBJ1-4,TRBV2,NA,TRBD1,TGTGCCAGCGAACGGACAGGGAAGCTGTTTTTT,CASERTGKLFF
TRBJ2-1,TRBV4-3,NA,NA,TGCGCCAGCAGCCAAGATCAGGGGGGGGCGAATCCCCACAATGAGCAGTTCTTC,CASSQDQGGANPHNEQFF
TRBJ1-2,TRBV6-4,NA,NA,TGTGCCAGCAGTGAATGGCAAGGCTCGGGCTACACCTTC,CASSEWQGSGYTF
TRBJ1-2,TRBV18,NA,NA,TGTGCCAGCTCCCCGGGGGCCTACTATGGCTACACCTTC,CASSPGAYYGYTF
TRBJ2-3,TRBV5-1,NA,TRBD2,TGCGCCAGCAGCGCCTCCGGGACTAGCGGGGTAGATACGCAGTATTTT,CASSASGTSGVDTQYF
TRBJ2-5,TRBV7-3,NA,NA,TGTGCCAGCAGTTCTGGGGGCCGGGAGACCCAGTACTTC,CASSSGGRETQYF
TRBJ1-1,TRBV5-4,NA,NA,TGTGCCAGCAGCTTGGCCGGAGGGGGGAACACTGAAGCTTTCTTT,CASSLAGGGNTEAFF
TRBJ1-2,TRBV6-1,NA,NA,TGTGCCAGCAGTCAGGGTCTGGACTATGGCTACACCTTC,CASSQGLDYGYTF
TRBJ1-5,TRBV5-1,NA,NA,TGCGCCAGCAGCCGAAGGGCAAAGCCCCAGCATTTT,CASSRRAKPQHF